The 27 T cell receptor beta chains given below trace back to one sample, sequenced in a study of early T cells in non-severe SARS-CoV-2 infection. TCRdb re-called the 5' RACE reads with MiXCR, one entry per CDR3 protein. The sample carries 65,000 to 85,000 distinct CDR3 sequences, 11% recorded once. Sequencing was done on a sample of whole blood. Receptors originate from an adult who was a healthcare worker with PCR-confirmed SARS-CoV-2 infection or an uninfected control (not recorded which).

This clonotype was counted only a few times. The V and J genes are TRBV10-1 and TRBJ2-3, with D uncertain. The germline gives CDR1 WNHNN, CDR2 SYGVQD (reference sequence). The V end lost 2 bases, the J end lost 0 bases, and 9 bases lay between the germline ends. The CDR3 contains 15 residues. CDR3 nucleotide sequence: TGCGCCAGCAGTGAGGGGGAAACTAGCACAGATACGCAGTATTTT. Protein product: CASSEGETSTDTQYF.

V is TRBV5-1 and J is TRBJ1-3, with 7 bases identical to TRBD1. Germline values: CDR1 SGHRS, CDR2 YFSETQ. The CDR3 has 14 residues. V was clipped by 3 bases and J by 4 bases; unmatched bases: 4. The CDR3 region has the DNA TGCGCCAGCAGCTCGGGACAGTCCGGAAACACCATATATTTT. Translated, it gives CASSSGQSGNTIYF. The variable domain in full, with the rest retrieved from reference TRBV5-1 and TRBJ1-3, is KAGVTQTPRYLIKTRGQQVTLSCSPISGHRSVSWYQQTPGQGLQFLFEYFSETQRNKGNFPGRFSGRQFSNSRSEMNVSTLELGDSALYLCASSSGQSGNTIYFGEGSWLTVV.

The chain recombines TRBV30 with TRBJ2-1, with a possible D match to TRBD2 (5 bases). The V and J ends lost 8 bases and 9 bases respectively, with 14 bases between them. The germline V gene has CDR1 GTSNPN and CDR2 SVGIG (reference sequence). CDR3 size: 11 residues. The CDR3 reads CAREEEVEQFF. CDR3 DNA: TGTGCCCGAGAAGAGGAGGTTGAGCAGTTCTTC.

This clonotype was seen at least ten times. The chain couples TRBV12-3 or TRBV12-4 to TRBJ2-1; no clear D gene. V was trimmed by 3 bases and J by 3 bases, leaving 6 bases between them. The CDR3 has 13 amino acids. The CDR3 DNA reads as TGTGCCAGCAGTTTGTACTTCTACAATGAGCAGTTCTTC. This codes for CASSLYFYNEQFF.

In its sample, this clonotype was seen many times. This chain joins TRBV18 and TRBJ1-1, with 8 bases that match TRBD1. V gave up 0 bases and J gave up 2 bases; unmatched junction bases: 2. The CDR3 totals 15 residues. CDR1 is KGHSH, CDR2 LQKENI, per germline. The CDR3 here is CASSPPTGANTEAFF. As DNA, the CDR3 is TGTGCCAGCTCACCACCGACAGGGGCAAACACTGAAGCTTTCTTT.

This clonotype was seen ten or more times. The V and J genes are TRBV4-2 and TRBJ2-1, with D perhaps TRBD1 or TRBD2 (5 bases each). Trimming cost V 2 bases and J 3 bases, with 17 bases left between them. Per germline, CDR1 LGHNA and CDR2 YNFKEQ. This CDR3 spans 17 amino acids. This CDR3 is CASSQPGPRSLYNEQFF. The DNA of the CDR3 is TGTGCCAGCAGCCAACCGGGACCGCGAAGCCTCTACAATGAGCAGTTCTTC.

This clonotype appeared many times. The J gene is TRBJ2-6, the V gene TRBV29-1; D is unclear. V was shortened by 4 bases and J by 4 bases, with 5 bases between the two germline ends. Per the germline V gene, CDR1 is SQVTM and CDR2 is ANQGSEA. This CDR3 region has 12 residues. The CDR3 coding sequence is TGCAGCGTTGTGTCCGGGGCCAACGTCCTGACTTTC. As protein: CSVVSGANVLTF. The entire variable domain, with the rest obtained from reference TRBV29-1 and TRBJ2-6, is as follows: SAVISQKPSRDICQRGTSLTIQCQVDSQVTMMFWYRQQPGQSLTLIATANQGSEATYESGFVIDKFPISRPNLTFSTLTVSNMSPEDSSIYLCSVVSGANVLTFGAGSRLTVL.

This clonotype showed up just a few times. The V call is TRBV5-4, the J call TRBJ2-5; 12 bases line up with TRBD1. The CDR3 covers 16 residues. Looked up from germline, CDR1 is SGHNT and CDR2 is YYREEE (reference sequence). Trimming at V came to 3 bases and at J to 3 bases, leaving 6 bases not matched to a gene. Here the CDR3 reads CASSWDRGPEEETQYF. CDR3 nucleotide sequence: TGTGCCAGCAGCTGGGACAGGGGGCCCGAGGAAGAGACCCAGTACTTC.

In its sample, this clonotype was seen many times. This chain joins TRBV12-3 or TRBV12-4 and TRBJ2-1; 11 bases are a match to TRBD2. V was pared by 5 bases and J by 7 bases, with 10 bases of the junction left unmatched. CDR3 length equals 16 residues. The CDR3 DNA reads TGTGCCAGCAGTAAAAATAGCGGGAGGGCCGGAAATGAGCAGTTCTTC. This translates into CASSKNSGRAGNEQFF.

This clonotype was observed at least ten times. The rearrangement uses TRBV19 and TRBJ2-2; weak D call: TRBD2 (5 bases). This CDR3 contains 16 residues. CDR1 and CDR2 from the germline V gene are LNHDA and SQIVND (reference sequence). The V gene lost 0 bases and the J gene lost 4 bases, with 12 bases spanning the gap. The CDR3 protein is CASSIDLGLATGELFF. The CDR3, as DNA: TGTGCCAGTAGTATAGATCTCGGACTGGCCACCGGGGAGCTGTTTTTT.

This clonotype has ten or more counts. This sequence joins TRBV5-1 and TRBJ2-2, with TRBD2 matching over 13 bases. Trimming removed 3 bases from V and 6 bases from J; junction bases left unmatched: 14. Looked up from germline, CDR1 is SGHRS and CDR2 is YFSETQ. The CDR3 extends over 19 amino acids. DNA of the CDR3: TGCGCCAGCAGCTCCCGCTCGATACTAGCGGGGGGGCCTTCCGGGGAGCTGTTTTTT. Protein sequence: CASSSRSILAGGPSGELFF.

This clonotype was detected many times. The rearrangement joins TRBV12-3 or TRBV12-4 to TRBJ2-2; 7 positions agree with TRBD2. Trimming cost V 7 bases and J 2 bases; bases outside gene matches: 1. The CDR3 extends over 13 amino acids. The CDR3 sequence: CASKRGNTGELFF. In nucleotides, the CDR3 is TGTGCCAGCAAGCGGGGTAACACCGGGGAGCTGTTTTTT.

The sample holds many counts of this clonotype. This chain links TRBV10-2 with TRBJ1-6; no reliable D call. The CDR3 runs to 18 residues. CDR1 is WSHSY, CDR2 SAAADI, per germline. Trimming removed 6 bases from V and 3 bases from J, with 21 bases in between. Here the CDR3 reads CASSPTGDTDHYNSPLHF. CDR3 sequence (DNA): TGCGCCAGCAGCCCGACCGGTGACACCGACCACTATAATTCACCCCTCCACTTT.

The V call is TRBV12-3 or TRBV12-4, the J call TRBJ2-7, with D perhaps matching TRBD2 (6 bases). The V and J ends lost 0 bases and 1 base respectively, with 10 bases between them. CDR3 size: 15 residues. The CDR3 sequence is CASSLAGGGSYEQYF. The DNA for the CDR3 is TGTGCCAGCAGTTTAGCTGGGGGAGGATCCTACGAGCAGTACTTC.

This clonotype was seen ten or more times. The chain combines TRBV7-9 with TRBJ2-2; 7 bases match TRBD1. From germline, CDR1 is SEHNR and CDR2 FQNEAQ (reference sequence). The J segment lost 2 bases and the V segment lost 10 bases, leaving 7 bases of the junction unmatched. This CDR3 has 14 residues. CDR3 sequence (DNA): TGTGCCACCGACAGGGACCGAAACACCGGGGAGCTGTTTTTT. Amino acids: CATDRDRNTGELFF.

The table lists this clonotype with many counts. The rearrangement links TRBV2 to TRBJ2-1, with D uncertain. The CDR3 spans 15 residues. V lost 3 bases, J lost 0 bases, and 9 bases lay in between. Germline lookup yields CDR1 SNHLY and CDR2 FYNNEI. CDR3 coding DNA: TGTGCCAGCAGTGATAGGAAGAGCTCCTACAATGAGCAGTTCTTC. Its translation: CASSDRKSSYNEQFF.

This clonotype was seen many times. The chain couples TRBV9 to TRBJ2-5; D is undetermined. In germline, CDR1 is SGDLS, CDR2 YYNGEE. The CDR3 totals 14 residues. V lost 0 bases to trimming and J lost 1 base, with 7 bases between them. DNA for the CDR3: TGTGCCAGCAGCGTAGACGGGCTCCAAGAGACCCAGTACTTC. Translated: CASSVDGLQETQYF.

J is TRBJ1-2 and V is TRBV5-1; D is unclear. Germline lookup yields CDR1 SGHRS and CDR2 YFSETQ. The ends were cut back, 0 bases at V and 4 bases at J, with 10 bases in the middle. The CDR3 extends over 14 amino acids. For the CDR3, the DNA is TGCGCCAGCAGCTTGGCCGCGGCTTCCTATGGCTACACCTTC. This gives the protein CASSLAAASYGYTF.

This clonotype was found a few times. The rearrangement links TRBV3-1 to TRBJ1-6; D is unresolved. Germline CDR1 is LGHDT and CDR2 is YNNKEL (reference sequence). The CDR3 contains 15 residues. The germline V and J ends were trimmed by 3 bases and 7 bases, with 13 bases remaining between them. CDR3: CASSHLSWPNSPLHF. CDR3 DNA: TGTGCCAGCAGCCACCTATCCTGGCCCAATTCACCCCTCCACTTT.

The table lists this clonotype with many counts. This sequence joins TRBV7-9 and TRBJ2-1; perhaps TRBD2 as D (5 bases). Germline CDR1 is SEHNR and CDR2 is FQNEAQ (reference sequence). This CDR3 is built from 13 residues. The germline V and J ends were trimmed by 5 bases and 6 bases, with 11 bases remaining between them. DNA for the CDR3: TGTGCCAGCAGCCCGCGCCTAGCCAATGAGCAGTTCTTC. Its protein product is CASSPRLANEQFF.

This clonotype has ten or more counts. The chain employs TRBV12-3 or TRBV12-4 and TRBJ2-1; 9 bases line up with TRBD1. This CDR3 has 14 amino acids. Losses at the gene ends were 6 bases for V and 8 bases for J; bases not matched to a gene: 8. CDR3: CASRENRGHDEQFF. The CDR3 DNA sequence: TGTGCCAGCAGGGAGAACAGGGGGCACGATGAGCAGTTCTTC.

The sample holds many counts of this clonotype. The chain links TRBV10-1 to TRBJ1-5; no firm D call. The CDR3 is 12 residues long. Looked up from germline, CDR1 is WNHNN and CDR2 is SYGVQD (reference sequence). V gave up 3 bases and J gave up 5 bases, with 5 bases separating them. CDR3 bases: TGCGCCAGCAGTGAAGGTCATCAGCCCCAGCATTTT. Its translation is CASSEGHQPQHF.

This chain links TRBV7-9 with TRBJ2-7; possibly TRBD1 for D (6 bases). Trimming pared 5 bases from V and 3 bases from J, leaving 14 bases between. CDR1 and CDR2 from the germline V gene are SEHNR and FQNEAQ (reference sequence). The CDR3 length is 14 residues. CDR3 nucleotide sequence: TGTGCCAGCAGCCCACAGGGTTCTAGCTACGAGCAGTACTTC. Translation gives CASSPQGSSYEQYF.

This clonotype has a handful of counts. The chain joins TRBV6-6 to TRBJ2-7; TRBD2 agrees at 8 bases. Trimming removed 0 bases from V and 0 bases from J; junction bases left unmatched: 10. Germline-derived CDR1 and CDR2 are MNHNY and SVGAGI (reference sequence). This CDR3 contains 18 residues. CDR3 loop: CASSYSTGGGRASYEQYF. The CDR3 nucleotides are TGTGCCAGCAGTTACTCTACGGGGGGGGGCCGAGCCTCCTACGAGCAGTACTTC.

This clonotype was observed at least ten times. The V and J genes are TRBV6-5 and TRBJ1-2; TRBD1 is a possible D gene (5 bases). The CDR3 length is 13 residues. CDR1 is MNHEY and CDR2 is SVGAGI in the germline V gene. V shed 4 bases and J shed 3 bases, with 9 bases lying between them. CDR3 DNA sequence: TGTGCCAGCAGTTTTCAGGGTCACTATGGCTACACCTTC. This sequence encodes CASSFQGHYGYTF.

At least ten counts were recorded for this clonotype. CDR3 sequence: CASSLVGGPVSYEQYF. For the CDR3, the DNA is TGTGCCAGCAGTTTAGTGGGCGGACCCGTTTCCTACGAGCAGTACTTC. The V and J genes are TRBV27 and TRBJ2-7; D gene uncertain. The CDR3 has 16 amino acids. With 2 bases removed from V and 1 base from J, the gap between germline ends came to 15 bases. Germline V gene sequence: CDR1 MNHEY, CDR2 SMNVEV (reference sequence).

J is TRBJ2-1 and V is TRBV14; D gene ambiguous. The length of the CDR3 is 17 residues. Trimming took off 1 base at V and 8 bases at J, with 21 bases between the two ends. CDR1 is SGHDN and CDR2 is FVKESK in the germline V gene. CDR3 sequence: CASSQGWFPSPVHEQFF. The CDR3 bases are TGTGCCAGCAGCCAAGGGTGGTTCCCATCGCCGGTACATGAGCAGTTCTTC.